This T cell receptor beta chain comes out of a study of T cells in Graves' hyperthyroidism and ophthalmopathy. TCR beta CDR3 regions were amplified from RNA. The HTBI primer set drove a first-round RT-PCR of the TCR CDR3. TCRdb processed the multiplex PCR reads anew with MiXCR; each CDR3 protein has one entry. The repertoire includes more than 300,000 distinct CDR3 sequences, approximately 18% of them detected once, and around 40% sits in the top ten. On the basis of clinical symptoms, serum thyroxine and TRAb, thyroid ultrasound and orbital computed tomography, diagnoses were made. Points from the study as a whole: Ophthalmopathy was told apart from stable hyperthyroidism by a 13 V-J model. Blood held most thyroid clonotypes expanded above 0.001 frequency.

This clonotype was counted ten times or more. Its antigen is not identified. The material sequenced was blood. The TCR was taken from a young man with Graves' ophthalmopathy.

CDR3 nucleotides: TGTGCCAGCAGCTTAGGCGGGGGGTTCAATCAGCCCCAGCATTTT. As protein: CASSLGGGFNQPQHF. The chain joins TRBV13 to TRBJ1-5, with TRBD1 as a possible D gene (5 bases). The CDR3 spans 15 residues. The germline V gene has CDR1 PRHDT and CDR2 FYEKMQ (reference sequence). Trimming cost V 0 bases and J 3 bases, with 9 bases left between them.